Here is one T cell receptor beta chain with its context. This specimen belongs to a study of blood T cells in healthy people across ages. Through a sample-barcoded 5' primer and a J-beta primer mix, a second PCR was run for about 6 to 11 cycles. TCRdb reprocessed the 5' RACE reads via MiXCR and lists one record per CDR3 protein. The sample includes roughly 790,000 distinct CDR3 sequences, roughly two fifths of them seen just once. The CDR3 runs 17 residues. From germline, CDR1 is LGHNA and CDR2 YNFKEQ. Unmatched junction bases numbered 12, after V lost 4 bases and J lost 4 bases. Donors each provided ten milliliters of peripheral blood.

The chain carries TRBV4-2 and TRBJ2-3; TRBD2 aligns across 9 bases. This receptor was taken from an older woman in good health. Sequencing was done on a sample of blood. The CDR3 reads CASSPRGAGGNSDTQYF. CDR3 nucleotides: TGTGCCAGCAGCCCCCGTGGAGCGGGGGGAAATTCAGATACGCAGTATTTT.